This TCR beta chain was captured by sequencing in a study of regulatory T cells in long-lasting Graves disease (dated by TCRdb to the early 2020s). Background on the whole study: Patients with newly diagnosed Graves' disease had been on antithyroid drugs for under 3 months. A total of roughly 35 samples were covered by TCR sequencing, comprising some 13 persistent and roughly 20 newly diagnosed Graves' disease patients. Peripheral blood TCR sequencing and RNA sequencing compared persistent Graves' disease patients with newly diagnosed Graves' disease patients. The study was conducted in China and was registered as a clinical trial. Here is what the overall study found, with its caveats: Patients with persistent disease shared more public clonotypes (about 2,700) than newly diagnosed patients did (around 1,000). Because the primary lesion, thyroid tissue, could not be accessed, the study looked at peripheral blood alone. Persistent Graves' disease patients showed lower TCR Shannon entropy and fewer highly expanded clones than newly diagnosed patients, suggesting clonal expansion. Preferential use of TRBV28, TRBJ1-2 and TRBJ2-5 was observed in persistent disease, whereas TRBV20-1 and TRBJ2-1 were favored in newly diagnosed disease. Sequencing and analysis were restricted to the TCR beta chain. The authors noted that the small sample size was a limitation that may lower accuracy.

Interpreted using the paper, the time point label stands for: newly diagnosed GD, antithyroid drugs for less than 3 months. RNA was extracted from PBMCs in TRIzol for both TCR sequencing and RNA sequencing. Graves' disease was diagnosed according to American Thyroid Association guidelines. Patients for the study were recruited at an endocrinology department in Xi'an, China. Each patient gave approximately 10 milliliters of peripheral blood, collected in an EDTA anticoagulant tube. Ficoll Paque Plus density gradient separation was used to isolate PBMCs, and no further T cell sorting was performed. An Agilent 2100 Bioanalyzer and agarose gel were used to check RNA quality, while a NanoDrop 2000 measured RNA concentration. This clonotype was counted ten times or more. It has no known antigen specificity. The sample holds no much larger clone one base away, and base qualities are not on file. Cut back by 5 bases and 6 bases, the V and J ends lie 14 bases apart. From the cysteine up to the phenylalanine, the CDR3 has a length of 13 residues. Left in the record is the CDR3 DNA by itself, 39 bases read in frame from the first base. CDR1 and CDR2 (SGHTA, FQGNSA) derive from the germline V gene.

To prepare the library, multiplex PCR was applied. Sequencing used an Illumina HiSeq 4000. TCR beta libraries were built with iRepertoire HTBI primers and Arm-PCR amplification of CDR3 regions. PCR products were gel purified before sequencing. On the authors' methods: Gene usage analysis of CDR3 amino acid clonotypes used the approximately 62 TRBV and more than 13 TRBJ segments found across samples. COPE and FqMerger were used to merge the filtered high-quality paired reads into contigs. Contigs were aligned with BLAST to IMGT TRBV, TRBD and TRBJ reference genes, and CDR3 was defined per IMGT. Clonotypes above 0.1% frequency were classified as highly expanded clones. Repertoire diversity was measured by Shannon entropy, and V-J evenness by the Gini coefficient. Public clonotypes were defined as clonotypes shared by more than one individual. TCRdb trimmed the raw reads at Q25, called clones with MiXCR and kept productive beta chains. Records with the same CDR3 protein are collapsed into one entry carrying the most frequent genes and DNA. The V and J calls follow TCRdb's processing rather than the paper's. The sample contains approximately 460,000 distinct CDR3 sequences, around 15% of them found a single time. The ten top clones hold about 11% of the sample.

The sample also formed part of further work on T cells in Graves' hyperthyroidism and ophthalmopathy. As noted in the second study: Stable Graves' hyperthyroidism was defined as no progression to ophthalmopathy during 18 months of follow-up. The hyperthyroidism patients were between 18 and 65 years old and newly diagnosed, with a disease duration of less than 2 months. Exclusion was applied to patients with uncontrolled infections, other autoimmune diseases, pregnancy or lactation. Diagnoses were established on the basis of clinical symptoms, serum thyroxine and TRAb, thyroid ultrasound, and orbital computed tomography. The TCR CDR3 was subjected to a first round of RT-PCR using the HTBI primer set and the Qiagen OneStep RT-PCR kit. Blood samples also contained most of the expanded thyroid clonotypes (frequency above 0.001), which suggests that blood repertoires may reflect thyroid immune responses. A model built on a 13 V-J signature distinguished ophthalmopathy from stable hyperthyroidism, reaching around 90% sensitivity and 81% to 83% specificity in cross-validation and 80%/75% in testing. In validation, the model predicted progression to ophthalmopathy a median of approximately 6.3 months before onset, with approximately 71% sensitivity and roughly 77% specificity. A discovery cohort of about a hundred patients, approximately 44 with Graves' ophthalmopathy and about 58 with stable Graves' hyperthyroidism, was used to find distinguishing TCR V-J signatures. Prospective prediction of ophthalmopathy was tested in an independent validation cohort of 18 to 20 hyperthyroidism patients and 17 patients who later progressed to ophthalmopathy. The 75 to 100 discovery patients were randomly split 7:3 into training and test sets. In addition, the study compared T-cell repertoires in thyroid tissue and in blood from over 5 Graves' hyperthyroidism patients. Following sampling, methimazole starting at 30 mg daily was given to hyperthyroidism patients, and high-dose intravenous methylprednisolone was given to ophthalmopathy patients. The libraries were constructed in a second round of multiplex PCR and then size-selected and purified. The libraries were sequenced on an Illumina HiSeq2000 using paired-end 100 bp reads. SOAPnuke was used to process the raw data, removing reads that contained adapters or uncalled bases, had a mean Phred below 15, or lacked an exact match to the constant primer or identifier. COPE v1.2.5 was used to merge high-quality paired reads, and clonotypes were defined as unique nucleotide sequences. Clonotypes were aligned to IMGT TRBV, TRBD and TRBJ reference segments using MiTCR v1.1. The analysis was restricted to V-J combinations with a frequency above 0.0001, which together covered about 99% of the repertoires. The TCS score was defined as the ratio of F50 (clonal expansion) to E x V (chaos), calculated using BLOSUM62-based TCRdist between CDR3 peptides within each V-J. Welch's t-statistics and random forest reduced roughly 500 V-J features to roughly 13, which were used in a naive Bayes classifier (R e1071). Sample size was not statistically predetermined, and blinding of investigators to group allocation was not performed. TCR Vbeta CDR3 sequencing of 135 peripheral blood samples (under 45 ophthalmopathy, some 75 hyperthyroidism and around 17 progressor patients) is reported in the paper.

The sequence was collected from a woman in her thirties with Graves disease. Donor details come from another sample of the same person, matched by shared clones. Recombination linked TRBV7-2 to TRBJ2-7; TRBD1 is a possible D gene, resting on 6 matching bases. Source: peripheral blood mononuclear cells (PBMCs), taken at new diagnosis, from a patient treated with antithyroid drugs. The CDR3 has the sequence CASSRVTGTEQYF. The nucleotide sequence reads TGTGCCAGCAGCCGCGTAACAGGGACCGAGCAGTACTTC. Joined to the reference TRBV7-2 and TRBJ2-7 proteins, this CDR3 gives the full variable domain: GAGVSQSPSNKVTEKGKDVELRCDPISGHTALYWYRQSLGQGLEFLIYFQGNSAPDKSGLPSDRFSAERTGGSVSTLTIQRTQQEDSAVYLCASSRVTGTEQYFGPGTRLTVT.